This is a list of T cell receptor beta chains from one sample in a study of cytomegalovirus exposure and HLA in healthy donors. Repertoires were generated with immunoSEQ multiplex PCR, while TCRdb's copy carries only in-frame clones and drops some. The table has under 200,000 clones, about 80% seen once. The sequenced sample consisted of PBMCs. Receptors were obtained from a man aged 18 to 30 in good health and CMV-seropositive. Both conserved end residues are part of each CDR3. A D gene is named only where the DNA matches it firmly. The size field is filled for only some rows; it gives once, few, many or a size class.

j_call | v_call | clone_size | d_call | cdr3_aa | cdr3_nt
TRBJ1-5 | TRBV6-1 | few | TRBD1 | CASSEPGTGGNQPQHF | TGTGCCAGCAGTGAGCCCGGGACAGGGGGCAATCAGCCCCAGCATTTT
TRBJ1-2 | TRBV19 | . | . | CASTPRGIGYGYTF | TGTGCCAGTACGCCCAGGGGAATAGGCTATGGCTACACCTTC
TRBJ1-1 | TRBV28 | . | . | CASSGVRVNTEAFF | TGTGCCAGCAGTGGGGTCAGGGTGAACACTGAAGCTTTCTTT
TRBJ2-5 | TRBV2 | . | TRBD2 | CASRPTSGQETQYF | TGTGCCAGCAGGCCGACTAGCGGCCAAGAGACCCAGTACTTC
TRBJ2-4 | TRBV28 | . | . | CASNVGGVNIQYF | TGTGCCAGCAATGTTGGAGGGGTAAACATTCAGTACTTC
TRBJ1-5 | TRBV7-2 | once | . | CASSLSGGNQPQHF | TGTGCCAGCAGCTTGAGCGGTGGCAATCAGCCCCAGCATTTT
TRBJ2-7 | TRBV27 | many | TRBD1 | CASSSLWRDRGMGEQYF | TGTGCCAGCAGTTCCCTCTGGAGGGACAGGGGGATGGGCGAGCAGTACTTC
TRBJ1-4 | TRBV5-1 | . | TRBD1 | CASSYGTAATNEKLFF | TGCGCCAGCAGCTACGGGACAGCTGCAACTAATGAAAAACTGTTTTTT
TRBJ2-1 | TRBV9 | . | TRBD2 | CASSPVGLAGEGNEQFF | TGTGCCAGCAGCCCCGTCGGATTAGCGGGAGAGGGAAATGAGCAGTTCTTC
TRBJ2-7 | TRBV19 | . | TRBD1 | CASSLTGGDEQYF | TGTGCCAGTAGTTTGACAGGGGGCGACGAGCAGTACTTC
TRBJ2-1 | TRBV11-3 | . | . | CASSRSNEQFF | TGTGCCAGCAGCCGCAGCAATGAGCAGTTCTTC
TRBJ1-1 | TRBV2 | . | . | CASSQGGRTEAFF | TGTGCCAGCAGCCAAGGAGGTCGCACTGAAGCTTTCTTT
TRBJ2-5 | TRBV7-3 | . | TRBD2 | CASSLSLLAGEETQYF | TGTGCCAGCAGCTTAAGTCTACTAGCGGGAGAAGAGACCCAGTACTTC